The next 32 T cell receptor beta chains were all read from a single sample in a study of PD-1 blockade in classical Hodgkin lymphoma. Exposure to brentuximab vedotin varied, and each patient had relapsed following autologous stem cell transplantation. Profiling relied on immunoSEQ multiplex PCR, and the TCRdb table lists in-frame clones only, not all of them. The table has roughly 150,000 clones, around 73% seen once. Sequences were derived from peripheral blood mononuclear cells (PBMCs), sampled before the second cycle of nivolumab. The receptors here all came from a human donor with classical Hodgkin lymphoma.

This clone has just one count. This chain connects TRBV4-1 to TRBJ2-7; the match to TRBD2 covers 10 bases. Germline lookup yields CDR1 MGHRA and CDR2 YSYEKL. V lost 3 bases and J lost 3; bases outside the gene matches: 2. This CDR3 spans 14 amino acids. Here the CDR3 reads CASSHTSGDYEQYF. In DNA, the CDR3 is TGCGCCAGCAGCCATACTAGCGGGGACTACGAGCAGTACTTC.

This clone was recorded a few times. J is TRBJ2-2 and V is TRBV5-5; 11 bases are a match to TRBD2. Germline CDR1 and CDR2: SGHKS and YYEKEE (reference sequence). The trim removed 3 bases at V and 0 bases at J, leaving 13 bases unmatched. The CDR3 contains 20 residues. CDR3 residues: CASSSRVPGLAAANTGELFF. The CDR3 nucleotides are TGTGCCAGCAGCTCGAGAGTCCCGGGACTAGCGGCCGCGAACACCGGGGAGCTGTTTTTT.

This clone was picked up one time. J is TRBJ2-1 and V is TRBV10-3, with D unclear. The CDR3 spans 12 residues. The V end was cut by 5 bases, the J end by 8 bases, with 10 bases between. The germline V gene encodes CDR1 ENHRY and CDR2 SYGVKD. The CDR3 reads CAISSFRDEQFF. In DNA form, the CDR3 reads TGTGCCATCAGTAGCTTTAGGGATGAGCAGTTCTTC.

This sequence joins TRBV19 and TRBJ2-1, with TRBD2 as a possible D gene (6 bases). Trimming left V 3 bases short and J 12 bases short, with 21 bases between. This CDR3 has 15 amino acids. From germline, CDR1 is LNHDA and CDR2 SQIVND (reference sequence). CDR3 in DNA: TGTGCCAGTAGTATTGCCCGCCTGGGCTCGGAGGGGCAGTTCTTC. Protein: CASSIARLGSEGQFF.

The gene calls are TRBV2 and TRBJ1-2, with TRBD1 as a possible D gene (6 bases). This CDR3 has 16 amino acids. The V gene's germline CDR1 is SNHLY and CDR2 FYNNEI. The V end was cut by 8 bases, the J end by 4 bases, with 23 bases between. The CDR3 here is CASLYDRLPDGYGYTF. The CDR3 region has the DNA TGTGCCAGCCTTTATGACAGGCTTCCCGATGGCTATGGCTACACCTTC. Full variable domain (outside the CDR3, taken from reference TRBV2 and TRBJ1-2): EPEVTQTPSHQVTQMGQEVILRCVPISNHLYFYWYRQILGQKVEFLVSFYNNEISEKSEIFDDQFSVERPDGSNFTLKIRSTKLEDSAMYFCASLYDRLPDGYGYTFGSGTRLTVV.

The chain has TRBV6-1 and TRBJ1-2, with 10 positions matching TRBD1. This CDR3 is 14 amino acids long. After removal of 6 bases from V and 4 bases from J, the junction contained 5 bases not matched to a gene. Germline loops: CDR1 MNHNS, CDR2 SASEGT. The CDR3 coding sequence is TGTGCCAGCAGCCGACAGGGGGCGAGCTATGGCTACACCTTC. It translates to CASSRQGASYGYTF.

This chain links TRBV6-1 with TRBJ1-5; D is uncertain. With 3 bases removed from V and 7 bases from J, the gap between germline ends came to 16 bases. The CDR3 runs 15 residues. Germline CDR1 reads MNHNS; CDR2 reads SASEGT. The CDR3 DNA reads TGTGCCAGCAGTGATGGGTACGGGTTGGGGCAGCCCCAGCATTTT. Encoded protein: CASSDGYGLGQPQHF.

The chain is built from TRBV28 and TRBJ2-5, with D possibly TRBD1 on 5 matching bases. V dropped 3 bases and J dropped 3 bases, with 14 bases sitting between them. Germline-derived CDR1 and CDR2 are MDHEN and SYDVKM. CDR3 size: 15 residues. The CDR3 loop is CASSLGTGRKETQYF. The CDR3 DNA reads TGTGCCAGCAGTTTGGGAACAGGCCGAAAAGAGACCCAGTACTTC. Using reference TRBV28 and TRBJ2-5 for the parts outside the CDR3, the full variable domain is DVKVTQSSRYLVKRTGEKVFLECVQDMDHENMFWYRQDPGLGLRLIYFSYDVKMKEKGDIPEGYSVSREKKERFSLILESASTNQTSMYLCASSLGTGRKETQYFGPGTRLLVL.

This chain uses TRBV30 with TRBJ1-6; D gene unclear. CDR1 and CDR2 (germline): GTSNPN, SVGIG (reference sequence). The CDR3 runs 15 residues. Trimming took 0 bases from V and 7 from J, leaving 13 bases between them. CDR3 amino acids: CAWSVKRVGNSPLHF. CDR3 DNA sequence: TGTGCCTGGAGTGTAAAAAGGGTCGGCAATTCACCCCTCCACTTT.

CDR3 DNA sequence: TGTGCCAGCAGCAGCTCGACTAGCGGGCATCCGAGCTCCTACAATGAGCAGTTCTTC. Its protein is CASSSSTSGHPSSYNEQFF. The V and J genes are TRBV28 and TRBJ2-1; 10 positions match TRBD2. Germline assignment: CDR1 MDHEN and CDR2 SYDVKM. The CDR3 contains 19 residues. After removal of 6 bases from V and 0 bases from J, the junction contained 14 bases not matched to a gene.

The V and J genes are TRBV19 and TRBJ2-3, with TRBD2 matching 9 bases. V was pared by 6 bases and J by 4 bases, with 11 bases of the junction left unmatched. Germline V gives CDR1 LNHDA, CDR2 SQIVND (reference sequence). The CDR3 covers 16 residues. DNA of the CDR3: TGTGCCAGTAGGCGGTCTGGGCGGGGGGGCCCAGATACGCAGTATTTT. Translated: CASRRSGRGGPDTQYF. The whole variable domain, filled in from reference TRBV19 and TRBJ2-3, reads DGGITQSPKYLFRKEGQNVTLSCEQNLNHDAMYWYRQDPGQGLRLIYYSQIVNDFQKGDIAEGYSVSREKKESFPLTVTSAQKNPTAFYLCASRRSGRGGPDTQYFGPGTRLTVL.

The CDR3 region is CASSLAPGGGDTQYF. CDR3 in DNA: TGCGCCAGCAGCTTGGCCCCGGGGGGGGGAGATACGCAGTATTTT. The chain links TRBV5-1 to TRBJ2-3; the match to TRBD2 covers 8 bases. The V and J ends lost 0 bases and 5 bases, in that order; junction bases with no gene match: 5. Germline V CDR1 and CDR2: SGHRS, YFSETQ. CDR3 length: 15 amino acids.

This clone appeared a few times. This chain connects TRBV5-6 to TRBJ1-5, with D maybe TRBD1 (5 bases). The V and J ends lost 4 bases and 0 bases respectively, with 11 bases between them. The CDR3 contains 15 residues. Germline CDR1 and CDR2: SGHDT and YYEEEE. The CDR3 DNA is TGTGCCAGCAGCCGACGACAGAATAGCAATCAGCCCCAGCATTTT. It specifies CASSRRQNSNQPQHF.

The V call is TRBV30, the J call TRBJ1-2; TRBD1 might be the D (6 bases). Between the trimmed V and J ends, which lost 4 bases and 6 bases, there was a span of 6 bases. Germline CDR1 is GTSNPN and CDR2 is SVGIG (reference sequence). The CDR3 is 10 residues long. In DNA, the CDR3 is TGTGCCTGGAAGGGGGATGGCTACACCTTC. The encoded protein is CAWKGDGYTF.

The J gene is TRBJ2-7, the V gene TRBV7-2; TRBD2 aligns across 8 bases. CDR1 is SGHTA, CDR2 FQGNSA, per germline. CDR3 length equals 15 residues. With 3 bases clipped from V and 5 bases from J, the junction kept 9 bases outside the gene matches. CDR3 DNA sequence: TGTGCCAGCAGCTTCTATCCGGGACTAGGGGACGAGCAGTACTTC. Translation gives CASSFYPGLGDEQYF.

J is TRBJ2-7 and V is TRBV11-3; either TRBD1 or TRBD2 may supply D (5 bases each). CDR1 and CDR2 from the germline V gene are SGHNT and YENEEA. Trimming took off 1 base at V and 4 bases at J, with 14 bases between the two ends. The CDR3 contains 15 residues. CDR3 sequence reads: CASSLGPGRRYEQYF. The CDR3 DNA reads as TGTGCCAGCAGCTTAGGCCCGGGACGGCGATACGAGCAGTACTTC. The whole variable domain, remainder taken from reference TRBV11-3 and TRBJ2-7, is EAGVVQSPRYKIIEKKQPVAFWCNPISGHNTLYWYLQNLGQGPELLIRYENEEAVDDSQLPKDRFSAERLKGVDSTLKIQPAELGDSAVYLCASSLGPGRRYEQYFGPGTRLTVT.

The chain carries TRBV6-5 and TRBJ1-2; D is unclear. The CDR3 has 13 residues. V was cut by 0 bases and J by 4 bases, with 6 bases left in between. Germline V gene lookup returns CDR1 MNHEY and CDR2 SVGAGI. The CDR3 nucleotides read TGTGCCAGCAGTTACTCGCGGGCCTATGGCTACACCTTC. Amino acids: CASSYSRAYGYTF.

This chain uses TRBV4-3 with TRBJ2-5; D gene unclear. V lost 0 bases and J lost 5, with 4 bases in between. The CDR3 is 12 residues long. CDR1 is LGHNA and CDR2 is YSLEER in the germline V gene. The CDR3 here is CASSQEGETQYF. The CDR3 coding sequence is TGCGCCAGCAGCCAAGAGGGGGAGACCCAGTACTTC.

The CDR3 reads CASSLAQGVDSPLHF. The CDR3 DNA reads TGCGCCAGCAGCTTGGCCCAGGGGGTTGATTCACCCCTCCACTTT. The gene calls are TRBV5-1 and TRBJ1-6, with 7 bases that match TRBD1. The CDR3 totals 15 residues. V shed 0 bases and J 8 bases; nucleotides not matched to a gene: 5. Germline-derived CDR1 and CDR2 are SGHRS and YFSETQ.

The chain is built from TRBV6-1 and TRBJ2-7, with D possibly being TRBD1 (6 bases). V was shortened by 5 bases and J by 0 bases, with 14 bases between the two germline ends. The CDR3 consists of 15 residues. Germline CDR1 MNHNS, CDR2 SASEGT. The CDR3 sequence is CASSRRGVSSYEQYF. CDR3 DNA: TGTGCCAGCAGTCGCAGGGGTGTGAGCTCCTACGAGCAGTACTTC.

The chain combines TRBV15 with TRBJ2-5; the D call may be TRBD1 or TRBD2 (5 bases each). Looked up from germline, CDR1 is LNHNV and CDR2 is YYDKDF (reference sequence). V was shortened by 1 base and J by 11 bases, with 23 bases between the two germline ends. CDR3 length: 16 residues. The CDR3 spells CATSRVSGPRPWEQYF. Written as DNA, the CDR3 is TGTGCCACCAGCAGAGTTTCGGGGCCCCGTCCGTGGGAGCAGTACTTC. The whole variable domain, remainder taken from reference TRBV15 and TRBJ2-5, is DAMVIQNPRYQVTQFGKPVTLSCSQTLNHNVMYWYQQKSSQAPKLLFHYYDKDFNNEADTPDNFQSRRPNTSFCFLDIRSPGLGDTAMYLCATSRVSGPRPWEQYFGPGTRLLVL.

The V call is TRBV6-6, the J call TRBJ2-6; a possible D gene is TRBD2 (5 bases). Per the germline V gene, CDR1 is MNHNY and CDR2 is SVGAGI (reference sequence). The CDR3 length is 14 residues. V gave up 5 bases and J gave up 0 bases, with 5 bases separating them. The DNA of the CDR3 is TGTGCCAGCAGTGGAGGCTCTGGGGCCAACGTCCTGACTTTC. Its translation: CASSGGSGANVLTF.

The J gene is TRBJ2-7, the V gene TRBV27; 7 nucleotides align to TRBD1. Germline trimming cut 5 bases from V and 2 bases from J; bases unmatched to any gene: 9. The CDR3 contains 15 residues. Germline V CDR1 and CDR2: MNHEY, SMNVEV (reference sequence). The CDR3 nucleotides are TGTGCCAGCAGTACGGGGACAGACGAAACCTACGAGCAGTACTTC. Amino acids: CASSTGTDETYEQYF.

This chain uses TRBV10-3 with TRBJ1-1; possibly TRBD1 for D (5 bases). Germline CDR1 and CDR2: ENHRY and SYGVKD. This CDR3 has 13 amino acids. Trimming stripped 4 bases from V and 5 bases from J, with 11 bases between. CDR3 sequence reads: CAISGVGDTEAFF. The CDR3 nucleotides read TGTGCCATCAGTGGGGTGGGGGATACTGAAGCTTTCTTT.

In DNA, the CDR3 is TGCAGTGCACCCTTGCTAGGGGCCCAGTACTTC. This encodes CSAPLLGAQYF. The rearrangement joins TRBV20-1 to TRBJ2-5; D is possibly TRBD1 (5 bases). Germline V CDR1 and CDR2: DFQATT, SNEGSKA (reference sequence). The CDR3 contains 11 residues. The V gene lost 6 bases and the J gene lost 9 bases, with 14 bases spanning the gap.

The gene calls are TRBV25-1 and TRBJ2-1; D gene uncertain. The CDR3 covers 15 residues. Trimming removed 3 bases from V and 6 bases from J, with 15 bases in between. Germline CDR1 is MGHDK and CDR2 is SYGVNS. This CDR3 is CASSELDRARNEQFF. The CDR3 DNA follows: TGTGCCAGCAGTGAGTTAGATAGGGCTCGCAATGAGCAGTTCTTC.

V is TRBV5-4 and J is TRBJ2-6; D is unresolved. The germline gives CDR1 SGHNT, CDR2 YYREEE (reference sequence). CDR3 length: 15 residues. The V and J ends lost 3 bases and 4 bases respectively, with 11 bases between them. The CDR3 is CASSSTRLGANVLTF. As DNA, the CDR3 is TGTGCCAGCAGCTCCACCCGTCTCGGGGCCAACGTCCTGACTTTC.

The rearrangement links TRBV7-9 to TRBJ1-4, with D unresolved. Germline CDR1 is SEHNR and CDR2 is FQNEAQ (reference sequence). This CDR3 region has 15 residues. V lost 3 bases and J 0 bases, leaving 8 bases between the germline ends. Here the CDR3 DNA reads TGTGCCAGCAGCTTTAACCGTGCAACTAATGAAAAACTGTTTTTT. Protein: CASSFNRATNEKLFF.

The chain is built from TRBV6-6 and TRBJ2-5; TRBD1 aligns across 10 bases. With the DNA end fitting TRBJ2-7 better, the J assignment may be wrong. Germline lookup yields CDR1 MNHNY and CDR2 SVGAGI (reference sequence). The CDR3 covers 14 residues. The CDR3 DNA reads as TGTGCCAGCAGTCCCGGGACAGGGGTTTACGAGCAGTACTTC. Residues: CASSPGTGVYEQYF.

The chain uses TRBV4-3 and TRBJ1-1, with D uncertain. The V and J ends lost 0 bases and 3 bases respectively, with 14 bases between them. CDR3 length equals 16 residues. Germline values: CDR1 LGHNA, CDR2 YSLEER. The CDR3 region is CASSQDVIAGDTEAFF. CDR3 nucleotides: TGCGCCAGCAGCCAAGATGTAATAGCGGGAGACACTGAAGCTTTCTTT.

The chain carries TRBV7-9 and TRBJ1-2; the match to TRBD1 covers 7 bases. CDR1 SEHNR and CDR2 FQNEAQ come from the germline V gene (reference sequence). The CDR3 is 18 residues long. Unmatched junction bases numbered 15, after V lost 2 bases and J lost 3 bases. Here the CDR3 DNA reads TGTGCCAGCAGCTTACCCCGGACAGGCCCGGGCCGGGACTATGGCTACACCTTC. It yields the protein CASSLPRTGPGRDYGYTF.

This sequence joins TRBV5-6 and TRBJ2-7; perhaps TRBD1 as D (5 bases). Per the germline V gene, CDR1 is SGHDT and CDR2 is YYEEEE. This CDR3 is built from 14 residues. V was trimmed by 0 bases and J by 2 bases, leaving 9 bases between them. DNA of the CDR3: TGTGCCAGCAGCTTGGCAGGGAAACCCTACGAGCAGTACTTC. Amino acids: CASSLAGKPYEQYF.